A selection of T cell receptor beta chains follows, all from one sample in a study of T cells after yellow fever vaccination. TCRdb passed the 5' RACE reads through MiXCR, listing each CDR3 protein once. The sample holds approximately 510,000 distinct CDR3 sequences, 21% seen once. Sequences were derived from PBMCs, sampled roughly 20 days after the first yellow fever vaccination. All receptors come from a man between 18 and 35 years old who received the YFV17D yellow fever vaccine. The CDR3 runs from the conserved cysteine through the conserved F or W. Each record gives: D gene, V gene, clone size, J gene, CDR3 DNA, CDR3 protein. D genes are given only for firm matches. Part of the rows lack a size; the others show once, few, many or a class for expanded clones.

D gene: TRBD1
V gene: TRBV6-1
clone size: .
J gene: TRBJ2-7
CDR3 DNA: TGTGCCAGCAGAAAAACAGGGGGCTACGAGCAGTACTTC
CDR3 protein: CASRKTGGYEQYF

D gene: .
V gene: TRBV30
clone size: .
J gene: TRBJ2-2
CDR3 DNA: TGTGCCTGGATGGCACAGGGAAACACCGGGGAGCTGTTTTTT
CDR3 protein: CAWMAQGNTGELFF

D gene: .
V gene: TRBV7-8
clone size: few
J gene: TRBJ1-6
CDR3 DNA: TGTGCCAGCAGCTTAGTACTTGAGAGCTCCTATAATTCACCCCTCCACTTT
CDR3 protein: CASSLVLESSYNSPLHF

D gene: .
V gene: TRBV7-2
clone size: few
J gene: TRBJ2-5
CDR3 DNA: TGTGCCAGCAGCTTATTCGGCGGGGGCAGGGAGACCCAGTACTTC
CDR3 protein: CASSLFGGGRETQYF

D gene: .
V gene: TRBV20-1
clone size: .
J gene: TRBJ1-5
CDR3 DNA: TGCAGTGCTAGAGAGGGTCGGGGATCGGGGTTTTGGCGCAATCAGCCCCAGCATTTT
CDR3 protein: CSAREGRGSGFWRNQPQHF

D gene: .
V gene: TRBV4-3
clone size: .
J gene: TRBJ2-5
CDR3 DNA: TGCGCCAGCAGCCAAGGGTCTAGTCTCGTTACGTCGGAGACCCAGTACTTC
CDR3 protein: CASSQGSSLVTSETQYF

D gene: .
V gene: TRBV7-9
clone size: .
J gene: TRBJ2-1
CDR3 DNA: TGTGCCAGCAGCACCAGACAGGTGGCTGAGCAGTTCTTC
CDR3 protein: CASSTRQVAEQFF

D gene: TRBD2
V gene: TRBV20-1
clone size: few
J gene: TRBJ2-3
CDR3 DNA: TGCAGTGCCCCAAGCGGGGGGGCCCCAGATACGCAGTATTTT
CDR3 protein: CSAPSGGAPDTQYF

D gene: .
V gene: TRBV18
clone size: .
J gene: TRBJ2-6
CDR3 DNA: TGTGCCAGCTCACCCATACCTGGGGCCAACGTCCTGACTTTC
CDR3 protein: CASSPIPGANVLTF

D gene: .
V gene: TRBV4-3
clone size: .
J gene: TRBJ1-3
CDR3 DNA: TGCGCCAGCAGCCAAGATAGGGCAGGGCGTTGGACTGGAAACACCATATATTTT
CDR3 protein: CASSQDRAGRWTGNTIYF

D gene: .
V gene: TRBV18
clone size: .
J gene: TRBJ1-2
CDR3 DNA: TGTGCCAGCTCACCGCTAGGCGACTATGGCTACACCTTC
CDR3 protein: CASSPLGDYGYTF

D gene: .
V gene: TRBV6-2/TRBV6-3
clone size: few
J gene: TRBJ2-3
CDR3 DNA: TGTGCCAGCAGGTACGCGACAGAAACTAGCACAGATACGCAGTATTTT
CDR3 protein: CASRYATETSTDTQYF

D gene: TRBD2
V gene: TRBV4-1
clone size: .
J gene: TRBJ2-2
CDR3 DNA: TGCGCCAGCAGCCAACCGCGGGAGGCCCCCGGGGAGCTGTTTTTT
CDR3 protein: CASSQPREAPGELFF

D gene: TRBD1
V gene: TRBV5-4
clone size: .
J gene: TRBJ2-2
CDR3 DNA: TGTGCCAGCAGACCACAGGGGGCGGGTCCAACCGGGGAGCTGTTTTTT
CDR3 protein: CASRPQGAGPTGELFF

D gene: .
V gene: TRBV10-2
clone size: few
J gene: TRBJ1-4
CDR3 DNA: TGCGCCAGCAGCACCACCGGTGGCTCTGAAAAACTGTTTTTT
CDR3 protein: CASSTTGGSEKLFF

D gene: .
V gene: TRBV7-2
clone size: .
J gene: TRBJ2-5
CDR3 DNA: TGTGCCAGCAGCGGTCGGGGCCCTTTTTTAGACGAAGAGACCCAGTACTTC
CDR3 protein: CASSGRGPFLDEETQYF